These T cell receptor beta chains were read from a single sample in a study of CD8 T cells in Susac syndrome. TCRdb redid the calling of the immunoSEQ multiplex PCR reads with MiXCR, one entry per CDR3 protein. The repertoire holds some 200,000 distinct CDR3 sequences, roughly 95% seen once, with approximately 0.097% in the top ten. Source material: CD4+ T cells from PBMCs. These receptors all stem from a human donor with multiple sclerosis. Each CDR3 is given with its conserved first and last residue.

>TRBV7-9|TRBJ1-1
CASSFGWDRGSEAFF
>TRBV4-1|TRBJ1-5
CASSRTPSNQPQHF
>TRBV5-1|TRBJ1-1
CASSPGQVGRTEAFF
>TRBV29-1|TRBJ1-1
CSVRVNTEAFF
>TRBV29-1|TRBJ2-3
CSVPPTSGSTDTQYF
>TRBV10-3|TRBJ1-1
CAITDGLNTEAFF
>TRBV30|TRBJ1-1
CAWRKGQGDTEAFF
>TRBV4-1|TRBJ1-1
CASSQGGSSLNTEAFF
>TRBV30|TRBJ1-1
CAWSTYPGGAFF
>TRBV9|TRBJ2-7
CASSVGGDYEQYF
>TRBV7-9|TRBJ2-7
CASSTGTGFYEQYF
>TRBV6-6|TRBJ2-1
CASSYGGTAYNEQFF
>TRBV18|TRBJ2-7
CASSPTGSHEQYF
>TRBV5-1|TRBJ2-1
CASSWLGIAGTYNEQFF
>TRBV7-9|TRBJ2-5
CASSLVISSETQYF
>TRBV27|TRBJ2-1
CASSLLGQSVEQFF
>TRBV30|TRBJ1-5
CAWSGGQGSNQPQHF
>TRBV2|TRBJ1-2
CASSAGVHTF
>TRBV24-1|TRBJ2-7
CATSGDATYEQYF
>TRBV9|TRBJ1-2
CASSPGTGTYGYTF
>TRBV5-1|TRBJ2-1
CASSLSWDRQMKQFF
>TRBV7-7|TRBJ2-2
CASSLNSQNTGELFF
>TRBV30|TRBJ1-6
CAWSPPDRVGSPLHF
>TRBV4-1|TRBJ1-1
CASSQDHRQLEAFF
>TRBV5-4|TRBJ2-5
CASSLGGRQETQYF
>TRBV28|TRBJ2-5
CASSQANQETQYF